The 14 T cell receptor beta chains below come from one sample, sequenced in a study of T cells in Graves' hyperthyroidism and ophthalmopathy (dated by TCRdb to between 2019 and 2020). The library relied on multiplex PCR. Sequenced using an Illumina HiSeq 2000. TCR beta CDR3 regions were amplified from RNA transcripts. A first-round RT-PCR of the TCR CDR3 used the HTBI primer set with the Qiagen OneStep RT-PCR kit. Starting from the raw public reads, TCRdb applied fastp trimming at Q25, assembled clones with MiXCR and retained in-frame beta chains. Each entry is one CDR3 protein sequence, shown with its most common DNA and genes. The sample includes approximately 610,000 distinct CDR3 sequences, with roughly 15% observed a single time. In total, the top ten clones hold 4% to 5.5% of the sample. Sequenced input: blood. The receptors come from a middle-aged woman with Graves' ophthalmopathy.

This clonotype has at least ten counts. The chain is built from TRBV29-1 and TRBJ2-4; 7 positions agree with TRBD2. Germline values: CDR1 SQVTM, CDR2 ANQGSEA. V was clipped by 3 bases and J by 0 bases; unmatched bases: 5. The CDR3 has 15 residues. CDR3 residues: CSVDIRGEAKNIQYF. CDR3 sequence (DNA): TGCAGCGTTGACATTCGGGGGGAAGCCAAAAACATTCAGTACTTC.

This sequence joins TRBV6-4 and TRBJ1-6, with 9 bases identical to TRBD1. The CDR3 sequence is 14 residues long. Trimming at V came to 2 bases and at J to 10 bases, leaving 3 bases not matched to a gene. Germline CDR1 MRHNA, CDR2 SNTAGT. Here the CDR3 reads CASSDTDRGSPLHF. Here the CDR3 DNA reads TGTGCCAGCAGTGACACGGACAGGGGATCACCCCTCCACTTT.

There are many counts of this clonotype. This rearrangement joins TRBV29-1 to TRBJ2-5; D is perhaps TRBD2 (6 bases). The V end lost 3 bases, the J end lost 4 bases, and 12 bases lay between the germline ends. The CDR3 sequence is 13 residues long. Germline loops: CDR1 SQVTM, CDR2 ANQGSEA. The CDR3 DNA sequence: TGCAGCGTTGATGGAGGGCGTGGAGAGACCCAGTACTTC. Protein product: CSVDGGRGETQYF.

In its sample, this clonotype was seen many times. This sequence joins TRBV5-1 and TRBJ1-1; D gene ambiguous. The CDR3 is made up of 14 amino acids. V lost 3 bases, J lost 10 bases, and 19 bases lay in between. Per germline, CDR1 SGHRS and CDR2 YFSETQ. The DNA for the CDR3 is TGCGCCAGCAGCTCGCTAAATGTGGCAGCAGGAGCTTTCTTT. It translates to CASSSLNVAAGAFF.

There are a few counts of this clonotype. The chain uses TRBV3-1 and TRBJ1-2; D uncertain. CDR1 and CDR2 from the germline V gene are LGHDT and YNNKEL (reference sequence). The length of the CDR3 is 13 residues. The V end lost 4 bases, the J end lost 8 bases, and 14 bases lay between the germline ends. CDR3 in DNA: TGTGCCAGCAGCCGAAACCGGGTGTCGGGCTACACCTTC. It yields the protein CASSRNRVSGYTF.

J is TRBJ1-2 and V is TRBV29-1; 9 nucleotides line up with TRBD1. CDR1 and CDR2 from the germline V gene are SQVTM and ANQGSEA. The CDR3 is 13 residues long. V trimming: 7 bases; J trimming: 4 bases; junction bases outside the gene matches: 7. The CDR3 coding sequence is TGCAGCGCCCGGACAGGGGAGTCCTATGGCTACACCTTC. Translated, it gives CSARTGESYGYTF.

On this clonotype: It may be a read error: a sequence one base away is much more abundant. The chain links TRBV7-9 to TRBJ2-7, with D possibly TRBD2 on 5 matching bases. Germline V gene data show CDR1 as SEHNR and CDR2 as FQNEAQ (reference sequence). This CDR3 contains 12 residues. V lost 1 base and J lost 9, with 10 bases in between. CDR3: CASSLGENGQYF. CDR3 bases: TGTGCCAGCAGCTTAGGGGAGAACGGGCAGTACTTC.

The rearrangement links TRBV28 to TRBJ2-3; D tentatively fits TRBD1 or TRBD2 (5 bases each). The CDR3 length is 16 residues. Germline V lookup: CDR1 MDHEN, CDR2 SYDVKM. Deletions cut 0 bases from V and 5 bases from J, with 15 bases between. The CDR3 is CASSLCIRGAEDTQYF. The CDR3 nucleotides are TGTGCCAGCAGTTTATGCATTAGAGGGGCCGAAGATACGCAGTATTTT.

This clonotype appeared many times. The chain combines TRBV19 with TRBJ2-7; D may be TRBD1 (5 bases). The CDR3 is made up of 14 amino acids. V was trimmed by 3 bases and J by 6 bases, leaving 15 bases between them. Germline V CDR1 and CDR2: LNHDA, SQIVND (reference sequence). The CDR3 bases are TGTGCCAGTAGTATCGTTCAGGGTGGCGCCGAGCAGTACTTC. Residues: CASSIVQGGAEQYF.

The V and J genes are TRBV29-1 and TRBJ2-7, with D possibly being TRBD1 (5 bases). The CDR3 has 14 amino acids. Trimming cost V 1 base and J 3 bases, with 13 bases left between them. Germline CDR1 reads SQVTM; CDR2 reads ANQGSEA. CDR3 amino acids: CSVEGGRVGYEQYF. CDR3 sequence (DNA): TGCAGCGTTGAAGGGGGCCGCGTCGGCTACGAGCAGTACTTC.

This clonotype was seen only once. CDR3 sequence reads: CASSLRLAGGPAEQYF. CDR3 nucleotides: TGTGCCAGCAGCCTGAGACTAGCGGGAGGGCCTGCCGAGCAGTACTTC. The V gene is TRBV11-2, the J gene TRBJ2-7; 14 nucleotides agree with TRBD2. After removal of 5 bases from V and 6 bases from J, the junction contained 9 bases not matched to a gene. This CDR3 contains 16 residues. Per the germline V gene, CDR1 is SGHAT and CDR2 is FQNNGV.

This clonotype was seen a handful of times. Compared with germline, one end of the junction differs, possibly owing to a read error. The gene calls are TRBV3-1 and TRBJ1-1, with D uncertain. The germline gives CDR1 LGHDT, CDR2 YNNKEL (reference sequence). This CDR3 has 14 amino acids. CDR3 sequence reads: CASTQGRYGSEAFF. The CDR3 DNA reads TGTGCCAGCACCCAAGGGCGGTACGGGTCTGAAGCTTTCTTT.

This rearrangement joins TRBV6-5 to TRBJ2-7, with TRBD2 matching 9 bases. J gave up 4 bases and V 2 bases, and 6 bases lay outside the gene matches. CDR1 MNHEY and CDR2 SVGAGI come from the germline V gene. The CDR3 length is 15 residues. CDR3 sequence: CASSYEGTSIYEQYF. In DNA form, the CDR3 reads TGTGCCAGCAGTTACGAAGGGACTAGCATTTACGAGCAGTACTTC.

The genes are TRBV28 and TRBJ2-7; 10 bases are a match to TRBD2. The CDR3 is made up of 13 amino acids. With V trimmed by 10 bases and J by 5 bases, 8 bases remained unmatched. Germline CDR1 and CDR2: MDHEN and SYDVKM. As DNA, the CDR3 is TGTGCCACCAGCGGGAGGGCCCTCCACGAGCAGTACTTC. It yields the protein CATSGRALHEQYF.